These 24 T cell receptor beta chains share one sample of origin, sequenced in a study of T cell changes during pregnancy in multiple sclerosis. Clones were sequenced by immunoSEQ multiplex PCR, and TCRdb holds only the in-frame ones, with some missing. The sample has about 72,000 clones; approximately 90% are singletons. This specimen consisted of peripheral blood, obtained in the first trimester of pregnancy. Every receptor here comes from a female donor in good health, enrolled as a control in a pregnancy study.

V gene TRBV27 combines with J gene TRBJ2-1; the D gene is possibly TRBD2 (5 bases). CDR3 size: 11 residues. Trimming left V 6 bases short and J 9 bases short, with 9 bases between. From germline, CDR1 is MNHEY and CDR2 SMNVEV (reference sequence). CDR3 nucleotides: TGTGCCAGCAGCAATCGGGGTGAGCAGTTCTTC. Its protein is CASSNRGEQFF.

The DNA for the CDR3 is TGTGCCAGCAGCGCGACTAGCGGCTCCTACGAGCAGTACTTC. The encoded protein is CASSATSGSYEQYF. This rearrangement joins TRBV9 to TRBJ2-7, with TRBD2 identical over 9 bases. CDR1 is SGDLS and CDR2 is YYNGEE in the germline V gene. The CDR3 has 14 residues. V lost 3 bases, J lost 0 bases, and 1 base stayed unmatched.

This clone appeared once. The rearrangement joins TRBV6-5 to TRBJ1-5, with D possibly being TRBD1 (5 bases). The V end was cut by 6 bases, the J end by 5 bases, with 11 bases between. Looked up from germline, CDR1 is MNHEY and CDR2 is SVGAGI. The CDR3 consists of 13 residues. The CDR3 region is CASRRDFHQPQHF. The CDR3 region has the DNA TGTGCCAGCAGAAGGGACTTTCATCAGCCCCAGCATTTT.

V usage is TRBV6-5 and J usage is TRBJ2-7, with 7 nucleotides matching TRBD2. V shed 2 bases and J 2 bases; nucleotides not matched to a gene: 6. This CDR3 region has 15 residues. The germline gives CDR1 MNHEY, CDR2 SVGAGI. The CDR3 region is CASSYGREPPYEQYF. In nucleotides, the CDR3 is TGTGCCAGCAGTTACGGGCGGGAGCCTCCCTACGAGCAGTACTTC.

The chain recombines TRBV29-1 with TRBJ2-3; TRBD2 agrees at 8 bases. The CDR3 sequence is 15 residues long. The V segment lost 2 bases and the J segment 3 bases; nucleotides outside the gene matches: 7. Germline-derived CDR1 and CDR2 are SQVTM and ANQGSEA. The CDR3 protein is CSVEPQTSETDTQYF. The CDR3 region has the DNA TGCAGCGTTGAACCACAGACTAGCGAAACAGATACGCAGTATTTT.

This chain connects TRBV7-9 to TRBJ2-3, with a tentative D call TRBD1 (8 bases). The CDR3 runs to 18 residues. Trimming removed 3 bases at V and 0 bases at J, with 19 bases between. CDR1 is SEHNR, CDR2 FQNEAQ, per germline (reference sequence). CDR3 in amino acids: CASSFPGRNRGSTDTQYF. The CDR3 nucleotides read TGTGCCAGCAGCTTCCCCGGGAGGAACAGGGGGAGCACAGATACGCAGTATTTT.

The chain couples TRBV2 to TRBJ2-5; 8 bases map to TRBD2. V shed 6 bases and J 5 bases; nucleotides not matched to a gene: 14. The CDR3 covers 16 residues. Germline CDR1 SNHLY, CDR2 FYNNEI. The CDR3 region has the DNA TGTGCCAGCAGCGGAGAACCGGGACTAGGATGGGAGACCCAGTACTTC. Translation gives CASSGEPGLGWETQYF.

The J gene is TRBJ1-2, the V gene TRBV6-1; 8 bases fit TRBD1. Trimming cost V 6 bases and J 7 bases; bases outside gene matches: 7. The CDR3 contains 13 residues. Per the germline V gene, CDR1 is MNHNS and CDR2 is SASEGT. In DNA, the CDR3 is TGTGCCAGCAGCAGCGGACAGGGACGTGGCTACACCTTC. It translates to CASSSGQGRGYTF.

V is TRBV18 and J is TRBJ2-6; the match to TRBD2 covers 7 bases. The CDR3 has 17 amino acids. V lost 7 bases to trimming and J lost 0 bases; unmatched junction nucleotides: 9. The germline gives CDR1 KGHSH, CDR2 LQKENI. The CDR3 sequence is CASWGGKPSSGANVLTF. The CDR3 DNA is TGTGCCAGCTGGGGGGGGAAACCTAGCTCTGGGGCCAACGTCCTGACTTTC.

This chain connects TRBV7-2 to TRBJ2-2; TRBD2 aligns across 11 bases. The germline V gene has CDR1 SGHTA and CDR2 FQGNSA. There are 16 residues in the CDR3. J was trimmed by 7 bases and V by 2 bases; bases with no gene match: 6. Written as DNA, the CDR3 is TGTGCCAGCAGCTTAAAAGGACTAGCGGGCTACGGGGAGCTGTTTTTT. Translation gives CASSLKGLAGYGELFF.

The chain carries TRBV5-6 and TRBJ2-7; D is unclear. Germline CDR1 reads SGHDT; CDR2 reads YYEEEE. Trimming removed 3 bases at V and 4 bases at J, with 8 bases between. CDR3 size: 12 residues. The CDR3 protein is CASSSQSYEQYF. CDR3 DNA: TGTGCCAGCAGCTCTCAGTCGTACGAGCAGTACTTC.

CDR3 sequence (DNA): TGTGCCAGCAGACCGATTACTAGCGGGAGTTCCATTCAGTACTTC. Protein: CASRPITSGSSIQYF. The chain uses TRBV7-9 and TRBJ2-4; 11 positions match TRBD2. Looked up from germline, CDR1 is SEHNR and CDR2 is FQNEAQ (reference sequence). The CDR3 loop spans 15 amino acids. V was pared by 6 bases and J by 9 bases, with 10 bases of the junction left unmatched.

The chain is built from TRBV5-1 and TRBJ2-3; 11 bases match TRBD2. CDR1 and CDR2 (germline): SGHRS, YFSETQ. Trimming cost V 0 bases and J 4 bases; bases outside gene matches: 7. CDR3 length: 17 residues. This CDR3 is CASSLAVSGRGADTQYF. For the CDR3, the DNA is TGCGCCAGCAGCTTGGCGGTTAGCGGGAGGGGGGCAGATACGCAGTATTTT.

This clone occurred many times. The chain employs TRBV21-1 and TRBJ1-5. TRBV21-1 is a pseudogene. The CDR3 covers 16 residues. CDR3 nucleotides: TGTGCCAGCAGCCCCCCCGGGGAAGGGCAAGGTCAGCCCCAGCATTTT. Amino acids: CASSPPGEGQGQPQHF.

The J gene is TRBJ1-2, the V gene TRBV6-6; D is perhaps TRBD1 (5 bases). The CDR3 has 15 residues. Trimming pared 6 bases from V and 5 bases from J, leaving 19 bases between. Germline V lookup: CDR1 MNHNY, CDR2 SVGAGI (reference sequence). CDR3 sequence reads: CASSPGGGGQYGYTF. The CDR3 DNA is TGTGCCAGCAGCCCGGGGGGGGGAGGGCAGTATGGCTACACCTTC.

V and J are TRBV28 and TRBJ1-2; TRBD1 matches 9 bases. This CDR3 has 13 residues. Losses at the gene ends were 2 bases for V and 7 bases for J; bases not matched to a gene: 2. The germline V gene has CDR1 MDHEN and CDR2 SYDVKM. The CDR3 here is CASSLPDRGGYTF. In DNA, the CDR3 is TGTGCCAGCAGTTTACCGGACAGGGGTGGCTACACCTTC.

The CDR3: CASSKPGQGAYNEQFF. The CDR3 nucleotides read TGTGCCAGCAGTAAACCGGGACAGGGGGCCTACAATGAGCAGTTCTTC. V gene TRBV27 combines with J gene TRBJ2-1, with 11 positions matching TRBD1. Germline trimming cut 5 bases from V and 2 bases from J; bases unmatched to any gene: 5. This CDR3 comprises 16 residues. Germline V gene lookup returns CDR1 MNHEY and CDR2 SMNVEV (reference sequence).

This clone was recorded a few times. This sequence joins TRBV15 and TRBJ1-4, with 9 bases fitting TRBD1. Trimming took 3 bases from V and 8 from J; bases not matched to a gene: 7. The germline V gene has CDR1 LNHNV and CDR2 YYDKDF (reference sequence). The CDR3 contains 15 residues. This CDR3 reads CATSRTGTGREKLFF. CDR3 sequence (DNA): TGTGCCACCAGCAGGACGGGGACAGGGAGAGAAAAACTGTTTTTT.

In its sample, this clone was seen once. The V gene is TRBV28, the J gene TRBJ2-7; 8 bases are a match to TRBD1. This CDR3 spans 14 amino acids. Germline CDR1 and CDR2: MDHEN and SYDVKM. Trimming removed 5 bases from V and 2 bases from J; junction bases left unmatched: 5. CDR3 coding DNA: TGTGCCAGCAGTATACAGGGGGACACCTACGAGCAGTACTTC. Its protein is CASSIQGDTYEQYF.

This chain joins TRBV5-4 and TRBJ1-2; 10 bases are a match to TRBD1. The ends lost 0 bases at V and 8 bases at J; junction bases unmatched: 7. This CDR3 region has 15 residues. Germline lookup yields CDR1 SGHNT and CDR2 YYREEE (reference sequence). The CDR3 protein is CASSLGRQGARGYTF. The CDR3 DNA sequence: TGTGCCAGCAGCTTGGGTAGACAGGGGGCGCGGGGCTACACCTTC.

The genes are TRBV13 and TRBJ2-7; 13 bases are shared with TRBD2. The CDR3 contains 15 residues. V lost 4 bases, J lost 3 bases, and 3 bases stayed unmatched. CDR1 is PRHDT, CDR2 FYEKMQ, per germline (reference sequence). CDR3 protein: CASSSGLAGSYEQYF. For the CDR3, the DNA is TGTGCCAGCAGCTCGGGACTAGCGGGAAGCTACGAGCAGTACTTC.

The CDR3 here is CASSVGQGPYEQYF. CDR3 nucleotides: TGTGCCAGCAGTGTGGGACAAGGGCCCTACGAGCAGTACTTC. The rearrangement uses TRBV2 and TRBJ2-7; the D gene is possibly TRBD1 (6 bases). The CDR3 is 14 amino acids. Trimming left V 4 bases short and J 2 bases short, with 12 bases between. Germline CDR1 is SNHLY and CDR2 is FYNNEI.

The chain combines TRBV28 with TRBJ1-6, with no clear D. The V gene lost 4 bases and the J gene lost 14 bases, with 12 bases spanning the gap. CDR1 is MDHEN and CDR2 is SYDVKM in the germline V gene. The CDR3 has 12 residues. CDR3 loop: CASSSHGGTLHF. The CDR3 DNA follows: TGTGCCAGCAGTTCGCACGGCGGTACCCTCCACTTT.

The gene calls are TRBV10-3 and TRBJ2-3; D uncertain. V was pared by 2 bases and J by 5 bases, with 8 bases between. The CDR3 covers 13 residues. CDR1 is ENHRY and CDR2 is SYGVKD in the germline V gene. Here the CDR3 DNA reads TGTGCCATCAGTGAGGTCAGTCTAGATACGCAGTATTTT. It yields the protein CAISEVSLDTQYF.